Reported below is one T cell receptor (beta chain). Antigen: not known. This sample was taken from a study of cytomegalovirus exposure and HLA in healthy donors. Primers for the PCR totalled 60 Vbeta and 13 Jbeta. Method: immunoSEQ multiplex PCR; TCRdb's copy keeps in-frame clones and lacks some. This table holds 150,000 or so clones, 70% to 80% found once. The study's findings and limits: Immune exposure information available was restricted to CMV serostatus.

Sequencing input: PBMCs. This TCR came from a woman between 40 and 55 years old in good health and CMV-seronegative.

CDR3 nucleotide sequence: TGTGCCAGCAGCCTAAGGACATACCTCACCGGGGAGCTGTTTTTT. Its translation is CASSLRTYLTGELFF. The chain is built from TRBV5-6 and TRBJ2-2; weak D call: TRBD1 (5 bases). The CDR3 extends over 15 amino acids. The germline V gene encodes CDR1 SGHDT and CDR2 YYEEEE. V gave up 4 bases and J gave up 4 bases, with 14 bases separating them.